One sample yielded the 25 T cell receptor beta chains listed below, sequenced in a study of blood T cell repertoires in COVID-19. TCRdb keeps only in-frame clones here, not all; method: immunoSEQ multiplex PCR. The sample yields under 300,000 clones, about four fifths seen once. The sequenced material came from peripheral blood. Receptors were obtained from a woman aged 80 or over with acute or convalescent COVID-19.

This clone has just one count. The CDR3, as DNA: TGTGCCACCACCTACAGGGGGGCCAAAAATGAAAAACTGTTTTTT. It is translated as CATTYRGAKNEKLFF. This chain connects TRBV6-5 to TRBJ1-4; 8 nucleotides line up with TRBD1. This CDR3 region has 15 residues. The junction had 12 bases not matched to a gene; V was cut back by 10 bases and J by 5 bases. Germline-derived CDR1 and CDR2 are MNHEY and SVGAGI.

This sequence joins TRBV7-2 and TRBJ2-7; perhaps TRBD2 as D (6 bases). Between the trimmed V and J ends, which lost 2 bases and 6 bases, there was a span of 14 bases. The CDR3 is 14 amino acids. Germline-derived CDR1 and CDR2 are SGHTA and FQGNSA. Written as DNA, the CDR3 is TGTGCCAGCAGCTTAAGGGAGGCGGGTCGCGAGCAGTACTTC. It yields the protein CASSLREAGREQYF.

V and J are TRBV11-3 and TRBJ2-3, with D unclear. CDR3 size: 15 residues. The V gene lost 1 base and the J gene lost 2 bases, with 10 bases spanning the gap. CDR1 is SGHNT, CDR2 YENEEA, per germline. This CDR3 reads CASSLGTTDTDTQYF. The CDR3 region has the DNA TGTGCCAGCAGCTTAGGTACTACCGACACAGATACGCAGTATTTT.

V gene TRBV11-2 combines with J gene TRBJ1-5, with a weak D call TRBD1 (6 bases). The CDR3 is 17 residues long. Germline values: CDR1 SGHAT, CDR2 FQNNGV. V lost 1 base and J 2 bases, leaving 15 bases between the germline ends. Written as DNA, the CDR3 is TGTGCCAGCAGCTTAGGCGCAGGGGTGAGGGGCAATCAGCCCCAGCATTTT. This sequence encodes CASSLGAGVRGNQPQHF.

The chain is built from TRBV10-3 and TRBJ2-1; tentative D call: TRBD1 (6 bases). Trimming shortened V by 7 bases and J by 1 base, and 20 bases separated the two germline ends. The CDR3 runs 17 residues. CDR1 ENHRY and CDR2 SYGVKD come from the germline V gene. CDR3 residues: CAITGTIPGGSYNEQFF. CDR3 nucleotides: TGTGCCATCACCGGGACAATACCGGGTGGATCCTACAATGAGCAGTTCTTC.

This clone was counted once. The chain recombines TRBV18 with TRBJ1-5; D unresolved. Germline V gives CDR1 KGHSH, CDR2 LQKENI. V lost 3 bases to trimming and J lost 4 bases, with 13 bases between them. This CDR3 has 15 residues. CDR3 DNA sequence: TGTGCCAGCTCACCGCAGGATAGTCGTAATCAGCCCCAGCATTTT. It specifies CASSPQDSRNQPQHF. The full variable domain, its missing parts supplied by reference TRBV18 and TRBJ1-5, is NAGVMQNPRHLVRRRGQEARLRCSPMKGHSHVYWYRQLPEEGLKFMVYLQKENIIDESGMPKERFSAEFPKEGPSILRIQQVVRGDSAAYFCASSPQDSRNQPQHFGDGTRLSIL.

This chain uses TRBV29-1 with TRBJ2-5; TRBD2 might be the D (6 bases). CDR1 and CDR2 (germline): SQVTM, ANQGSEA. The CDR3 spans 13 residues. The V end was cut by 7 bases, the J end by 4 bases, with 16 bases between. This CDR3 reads CSAITGLIETQYF. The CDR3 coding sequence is TGCAGCGCTATCACGGGACTTATAGAGACCCAGTACTTC.

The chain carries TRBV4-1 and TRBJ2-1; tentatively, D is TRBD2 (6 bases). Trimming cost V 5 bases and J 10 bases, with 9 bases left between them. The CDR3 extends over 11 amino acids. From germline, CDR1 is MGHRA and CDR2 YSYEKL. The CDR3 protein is CASSGGYEQFF. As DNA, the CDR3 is TGCGCCAGCAGCGGAGGGTACGAGCAGTTCTTC.

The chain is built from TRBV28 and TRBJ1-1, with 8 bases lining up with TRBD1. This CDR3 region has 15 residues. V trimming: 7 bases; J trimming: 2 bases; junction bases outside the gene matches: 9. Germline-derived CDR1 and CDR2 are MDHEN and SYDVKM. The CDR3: CASTYPDRVNTEAFF. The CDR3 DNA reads TGTGCCAGCACCTACCCGGACAGGGTTAACACTGAAGCTTTCTTT. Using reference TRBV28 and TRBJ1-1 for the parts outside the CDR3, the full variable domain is DVKVTQSSRYLVKRTGEKVFLECVQDMDHENMFWYRQDPGLGLRLIYFSYDVKMKEKGDIPEGYSVSREKKERFSLILESASTNQTSMYLCASTYPDRVNTEAFFGQGTRLTVV.

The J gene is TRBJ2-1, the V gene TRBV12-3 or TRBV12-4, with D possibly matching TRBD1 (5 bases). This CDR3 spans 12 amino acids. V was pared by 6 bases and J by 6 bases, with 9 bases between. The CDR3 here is CASRRGGNEQFF. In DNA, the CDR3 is TGTGCCAGCAGAAGGGGTGGCAATGAGCAGTTCTTC.

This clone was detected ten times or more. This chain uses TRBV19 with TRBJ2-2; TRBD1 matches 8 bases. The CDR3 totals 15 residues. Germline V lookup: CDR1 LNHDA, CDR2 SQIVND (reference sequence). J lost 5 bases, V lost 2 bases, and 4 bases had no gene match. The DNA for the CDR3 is TGTGCCAGTAGTATACGGACAGGGCTGACCGGGGAGCTGTTTTTT. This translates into CASSIRTGLTGELFF.

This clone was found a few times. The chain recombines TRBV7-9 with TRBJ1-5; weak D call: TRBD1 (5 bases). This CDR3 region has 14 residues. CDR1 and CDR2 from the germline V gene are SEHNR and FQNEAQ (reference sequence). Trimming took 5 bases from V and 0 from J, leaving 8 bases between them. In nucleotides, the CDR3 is TGTGCCAGCAGCCCCAGGGATAGCAATCAGCCCCAGCATTTT. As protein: CASSPRDSNQPQHF.

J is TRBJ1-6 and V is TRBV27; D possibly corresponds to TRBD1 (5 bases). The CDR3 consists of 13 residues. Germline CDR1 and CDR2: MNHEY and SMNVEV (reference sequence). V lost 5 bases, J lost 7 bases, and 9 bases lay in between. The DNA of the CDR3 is TGTGCCAGCAGTCTCAACAGGAATTCACCCCTCCACTTT. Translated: CASSLNRNSPLHF.

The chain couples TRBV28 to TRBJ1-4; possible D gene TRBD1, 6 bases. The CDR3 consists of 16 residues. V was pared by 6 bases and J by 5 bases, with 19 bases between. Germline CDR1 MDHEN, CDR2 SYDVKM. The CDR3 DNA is TGTGCCAGCAGGAAACAAGGGACAATGAGGAATGAAAAACTGTTTTTT. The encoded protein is CASRKQGTMRNEKLFF.

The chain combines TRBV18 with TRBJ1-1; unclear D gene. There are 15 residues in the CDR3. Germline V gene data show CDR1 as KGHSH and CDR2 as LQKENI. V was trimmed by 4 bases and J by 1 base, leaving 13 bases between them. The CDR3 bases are TGTGCCAGCTCACGGCCGACTGGGTGGAACACTGAAGCTTTCTTT. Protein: CASSRPTGWNTEAFF. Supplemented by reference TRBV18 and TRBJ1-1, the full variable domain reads NAGVMQNPRHLVRRRGQEARLRCSPMKGHSHVYWYRQLPEEGLKFMVYLQKENIIDESGMPKERFSAEFPKEGPSILRIQQVVRGDSAAYFCASSRPTGWNTEAFFGQGTRLTVV.

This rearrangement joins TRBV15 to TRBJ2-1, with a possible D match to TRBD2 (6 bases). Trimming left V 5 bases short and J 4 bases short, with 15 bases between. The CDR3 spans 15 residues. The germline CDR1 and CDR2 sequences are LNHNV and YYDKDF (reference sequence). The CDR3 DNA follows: TGTGCCACCAGCCGTCGGGGACTGGCATACAATGAGCAGTTCTTC. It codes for CATSRRGLAYNEQFF.

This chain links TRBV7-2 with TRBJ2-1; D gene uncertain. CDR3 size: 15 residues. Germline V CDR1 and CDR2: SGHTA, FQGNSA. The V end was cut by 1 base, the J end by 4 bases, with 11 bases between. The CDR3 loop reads CASSLGTAGYNEQFF. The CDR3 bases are TGTGCCAGCAGCTTAGGAACAGCTGGTTACAATGAGCAGTTCTTC.

This chain's CDR3 is CASSQYYAGGDEQFF. The DNA of the CDR3 is TGTGCCAGCAGCCAATATTACGCGGGGGGGGATGAGCAGTTCTTC. The chain uses TRBV3-1 (or the pseudogene TRBV3-2) and TRBJ2-1; 9 positions match TRBD2. With 2 bases clipped from V and 8 bases from J, the junction kept 7 bases outside the gene matches. The CDR3 loop spans 15 amino acids. Germline CDR1 reads LGHDT; CDR2 reads YNNKEL (reference sequence).

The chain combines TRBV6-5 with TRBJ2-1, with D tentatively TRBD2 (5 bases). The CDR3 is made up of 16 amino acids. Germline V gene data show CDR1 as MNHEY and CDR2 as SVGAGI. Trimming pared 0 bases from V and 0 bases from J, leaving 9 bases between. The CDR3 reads CASSYSRVSSYNEQFF. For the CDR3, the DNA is TGTGCCAGCAGTTACTCGCGGGTTAGCTCCTACAATGAGCAGTTCTTC.

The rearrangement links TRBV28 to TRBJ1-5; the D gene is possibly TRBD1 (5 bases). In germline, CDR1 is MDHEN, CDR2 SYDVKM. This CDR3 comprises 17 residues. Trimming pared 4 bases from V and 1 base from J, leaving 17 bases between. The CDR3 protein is CASSSSSRDSSNQPQHF. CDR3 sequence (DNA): TGTGCCAGCAGTTCCTCTTCCAGGGATTCGAGCAATCAGCCCCAGCATTTT.

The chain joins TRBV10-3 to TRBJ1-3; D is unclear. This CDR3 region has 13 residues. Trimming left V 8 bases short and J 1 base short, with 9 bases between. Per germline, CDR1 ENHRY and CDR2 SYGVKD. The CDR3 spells CAIGGASGNTIYF. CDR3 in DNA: TGTGCCATCGGAGGTGCTTCTGGAAACACCATATATTTT.

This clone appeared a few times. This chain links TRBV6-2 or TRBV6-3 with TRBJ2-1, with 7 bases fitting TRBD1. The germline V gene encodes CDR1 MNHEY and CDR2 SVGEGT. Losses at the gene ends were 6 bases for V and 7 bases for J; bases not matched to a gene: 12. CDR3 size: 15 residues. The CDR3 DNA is TGTGCCAGCAGCCCCTTAGACAGGGCTTCGAATGAGCAGTTCTTC. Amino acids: CASSPLDRASNEQFF.

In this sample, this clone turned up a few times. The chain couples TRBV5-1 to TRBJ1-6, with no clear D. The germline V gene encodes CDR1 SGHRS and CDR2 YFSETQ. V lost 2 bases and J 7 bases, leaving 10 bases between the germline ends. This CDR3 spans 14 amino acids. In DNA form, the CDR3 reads TGCGCCAGCAGCTTACTAGACAAAAATTCACCCCTCCACTTT. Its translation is CASSLLDKNSPLHF.

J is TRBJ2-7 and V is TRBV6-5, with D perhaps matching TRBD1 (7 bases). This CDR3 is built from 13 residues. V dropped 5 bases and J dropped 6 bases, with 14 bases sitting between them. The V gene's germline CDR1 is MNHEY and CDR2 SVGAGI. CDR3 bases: TGTGCCAGCAGTACACAGGGGAGGACCGAGCAGTACTTC. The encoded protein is CASSTQGRTEQYF.

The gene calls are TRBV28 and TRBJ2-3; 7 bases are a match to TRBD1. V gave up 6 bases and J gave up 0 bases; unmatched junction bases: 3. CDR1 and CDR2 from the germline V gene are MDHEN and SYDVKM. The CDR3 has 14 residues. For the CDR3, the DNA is TGTGCCAGCAGGAGACAGGGCAGCACAGATACGCAGTATTTT. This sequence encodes CASRRQGSTDTQYF.